This paragraph reports one T cell receptor beta chain. It lacks a known antigen. No clone much larger than this one lies a single base away; base qualities are absent. The donors belonged to the validation cohort of 120 subjects, which was separate from the roughly 670-subject first cohort. The source of the sample is a study of cytomegalovirus exposure and HLA in healthy donors (TCRdb year 2017). Some background on the complete study: A later analysis indicated that the 120 or so validation repertoires were generated on the platform also employed for the 670 or so repertoires of the first cohort. The study aimed to test whether signatures of past pathogen exposure could be identified by cataloging public T cell receptors. High-throughput TCR immunosequencing, statistical association of individual TCRs with disease status, and machine learning were combined to predict cytomegalovirus infection status. In addition to the first cohort of roughly 700 subjects, a separate validation cohort of approximately 110 different subjects was used.

Results and caveats for the whole study, not just this receptor: In the study, 150 to 200 TCR beta chains were listed as associated with cytomegalovirus. While some public TCRs were present in many individuals, most TCR sequences turned up only very rarely across donors. A few of the identified cytomegalovirus-associated TCR beta chains were confirmed in vitro to be specific for cytomegalovirus antigens. The authors suggested that the approach could potentially be extended to other disease states and immunological phenotypes. A later analysis found that TCRs clustered in the first cohort also tended to co-occur in the 120 validation repertoires, with 94% of cluster scores above 0. The classifier was reported to diagnose cytomegalovirus status with high specificity and sensitivity in both the original cohort and the validation cohort. A later analysis had no HLA typing for the validation cohort, so co-occurrence there was scored across all 130 or so repertoires.

Library prep was done by the immunoSEQ multiplex PCR assay. The authors' analysis ran thus. A statistical classification framework was developed to diagnose cytomegalovirus status using the catalog of TCR beta chain sequences. This is the immuneACCESS table as TCRdb keeps it, with only in-frame sequences that have V and J called. A part of the clones is gone; compared with another copy, unresolved V genes explain less than half, and the rest is unexplained. The V and J calls and the clone size are those of that table, but D and trimming were determined from the DNA. This sample holds roughly 120,000 clones; more than 70% were observed only once. Around 5.1% of the sample is held by the ten biggest clonotypes. This clonotype was obtained from a man aged 18 to 30 in good health and CMV-seronegative. Input material: PBMCs.

The sequence in DNA is TGTGCCAGCAGCTTTTCGGGGGGCGGATCAGTCGACGAGCAGTACTTC. It codes for CASSFSGGGSVDEQYF. The receptor chain draws on TRBV5-5 and TRBJ2-7; TRBD2 is a weak D gene call, 7 bases matching. There are 16 amino acids in the CDR3, from cysteine to phenylalanine inclusive. Only CDR3 DNA is held: 48 bases, read in frame from base 1. For CDR1 and CDR2, the germline V gene (reference sequence) lists SGHKS and YYEKEE. V lost 2 bases and J lost 5 bases; the stretch between them is 20 bases long.